This TCR beta chain is drawn from a study of blood T cell repertoires in COVID-19. Study-level background: The study drew acute and convalescent COVID-19 samples from the United States, Italy and Spain. PBMCs, B-cell-depleted T cells, or T cells were the source of the cDNA or gDNA that made up the material.

Between the trimmed V and J ends, which lost 0 bases and 16 bases, there was a span of 16 bases. Germline-derived CDR1 and CDR2 are WSHSY and SAAADI. CDR3 size: 13 residues. TCRdb's copy holds only in-frame clones and misses some; the assay was immunoSEQ multiplex PCR. The sample includes 300,000 to 450,000 clones, around 87% of them seen just once. This chain joins TRBV10-2 and TRBJ1-5, with a tentative D call TRBD1 (6 bases). This receptor was taken from a woman between 55 and 75 years old with COVID-19, enrolled during active disease. The sequenced material came from peripheral blood. CDR3 nucleotides: TGCGCCAGCAGTGAGTCGAGCGGTCAGGGGCAACATTTT. Translated, it gives CASSESSGQGQHF.